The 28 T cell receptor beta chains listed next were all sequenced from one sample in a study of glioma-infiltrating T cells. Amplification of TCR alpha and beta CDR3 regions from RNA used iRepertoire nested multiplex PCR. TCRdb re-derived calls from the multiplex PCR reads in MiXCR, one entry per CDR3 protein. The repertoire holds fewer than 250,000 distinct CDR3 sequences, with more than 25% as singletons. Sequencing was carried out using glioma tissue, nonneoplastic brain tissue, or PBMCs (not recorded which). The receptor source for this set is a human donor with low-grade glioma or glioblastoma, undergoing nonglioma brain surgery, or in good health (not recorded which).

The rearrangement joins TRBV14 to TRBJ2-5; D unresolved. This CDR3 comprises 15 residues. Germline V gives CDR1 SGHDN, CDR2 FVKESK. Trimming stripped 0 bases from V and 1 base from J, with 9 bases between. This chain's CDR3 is CASSQDRVRQETQYF. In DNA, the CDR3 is TGTGCCAGCAGCCAAGACCGGGTACGCCAAGAGACCCAGTACTTC.

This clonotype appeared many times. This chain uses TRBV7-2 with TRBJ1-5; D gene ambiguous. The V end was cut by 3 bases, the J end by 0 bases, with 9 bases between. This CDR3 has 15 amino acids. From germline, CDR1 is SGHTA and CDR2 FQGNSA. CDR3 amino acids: CASSFLEDSNQPQHF. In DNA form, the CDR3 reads TGTGCCAGCAGCTTCCTAGAGGATAGCAATCAGCCCCAGCATTTT.

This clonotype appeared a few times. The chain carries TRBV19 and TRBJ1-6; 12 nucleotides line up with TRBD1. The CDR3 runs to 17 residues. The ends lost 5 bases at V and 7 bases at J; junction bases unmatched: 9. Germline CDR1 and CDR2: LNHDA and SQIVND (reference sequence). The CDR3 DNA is TGTGCCAGTAGTCCGTACGGGACAGGGGGCGTGAATTCACCCCTCCACTTT. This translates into CASSPYGTGGVNSPLHF.

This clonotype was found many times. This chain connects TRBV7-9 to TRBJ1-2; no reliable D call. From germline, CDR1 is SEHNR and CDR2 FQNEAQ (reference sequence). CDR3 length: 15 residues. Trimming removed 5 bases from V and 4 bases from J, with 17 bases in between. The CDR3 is CASSVVQPGSYGYTF. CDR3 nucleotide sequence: TGTGCCAGCAGCGTCGTACAACCCGGTAGCTATGGCTACACCTTC.

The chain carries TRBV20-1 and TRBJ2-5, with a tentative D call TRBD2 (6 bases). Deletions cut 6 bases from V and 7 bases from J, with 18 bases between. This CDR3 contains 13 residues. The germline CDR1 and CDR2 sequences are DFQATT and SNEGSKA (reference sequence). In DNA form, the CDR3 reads TGCAGTGCGTCCCGGGACTGGAGTGCGACCCAGTACTTC. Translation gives CSASRDWSATQYF.

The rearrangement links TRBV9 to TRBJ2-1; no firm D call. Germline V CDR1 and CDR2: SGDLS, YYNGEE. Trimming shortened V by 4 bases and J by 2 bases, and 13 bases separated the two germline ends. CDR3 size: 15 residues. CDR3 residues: CASSLALTPYNEQFF. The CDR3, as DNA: TGTGCCAGCAGCCTGGCCCTAACACCCTACAATGAGCAGTTCTTC. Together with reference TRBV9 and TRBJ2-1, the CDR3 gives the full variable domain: DSGVTQTPKHLITATGQRVTLRCSPRSGDLSVYWYQQSLDQGLQFLIQYYNGEERAKGNILERFSAQQFPDLHSELNLSSLELGDSALYFCASSLALTPYNEQFFGPGTRLTVL.

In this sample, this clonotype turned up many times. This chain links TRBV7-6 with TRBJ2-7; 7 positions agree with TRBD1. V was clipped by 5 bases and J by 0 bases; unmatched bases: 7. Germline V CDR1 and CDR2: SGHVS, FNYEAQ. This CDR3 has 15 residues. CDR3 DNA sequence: TGTGCCAGCAGCACACAGGGGTCCGGCTCCTACGAGCAGTACTTC. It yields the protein CASSTQGSGSYEQYF.

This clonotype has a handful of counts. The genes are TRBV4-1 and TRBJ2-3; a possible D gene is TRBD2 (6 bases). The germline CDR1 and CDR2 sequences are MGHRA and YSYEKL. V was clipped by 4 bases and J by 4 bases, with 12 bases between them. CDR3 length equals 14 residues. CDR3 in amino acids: CASSPGRRADTQYF. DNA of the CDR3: TGCGCCAGCAGCCCCGGACGGAGGGCAGATACGCAGTATTTT.

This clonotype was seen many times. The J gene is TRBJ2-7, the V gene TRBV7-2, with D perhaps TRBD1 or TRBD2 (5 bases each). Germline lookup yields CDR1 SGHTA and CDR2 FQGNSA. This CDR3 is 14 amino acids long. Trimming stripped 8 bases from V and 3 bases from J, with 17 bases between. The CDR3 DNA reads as TGTGCCAGCGGCGACCGGGACGCCTACTACGAGCAGTACTTC. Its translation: CASGDRDAYYEQYF. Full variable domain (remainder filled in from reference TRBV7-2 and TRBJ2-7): GAGVSQSPSNKVTEKGKDVELRCDPISGHTALYWYRQSLGQGLEFLIYFQGNSAPDKSGLPSDRFSAERTGGSVSTLTIQRTQQEDSAVYLCASGDRDAYYEQYFGPGTRLTVT.

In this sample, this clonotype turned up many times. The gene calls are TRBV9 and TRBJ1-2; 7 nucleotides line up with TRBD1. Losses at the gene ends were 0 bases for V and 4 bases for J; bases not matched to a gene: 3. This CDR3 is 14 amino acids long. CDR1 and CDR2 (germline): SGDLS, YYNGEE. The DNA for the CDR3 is TGTGCCAGCAGCGTAGGGGGGACAGTCTATGGCTACACCTTC. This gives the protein CASSVGGTVYGYTF.

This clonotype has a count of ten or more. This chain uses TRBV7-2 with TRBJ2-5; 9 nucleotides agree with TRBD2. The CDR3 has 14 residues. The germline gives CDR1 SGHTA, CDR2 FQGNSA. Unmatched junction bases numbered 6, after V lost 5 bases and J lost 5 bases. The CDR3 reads CASSIGTSLETQYF. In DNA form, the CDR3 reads TGTGCCAGCAGCATTGGGACTAGCCTGGAGACCCAGTACTTC. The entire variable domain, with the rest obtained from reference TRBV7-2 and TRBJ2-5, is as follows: GAGVSQSPSNKVTEKGKDVELRCDPISGHTALYWYRQSLGQGLEFLIYFQGNSAPDKSGLPSDRFSAERTGGSVSTLTIQRTQQEDSAVYLCASSIGTSLETQYFGPGTRLLVL.

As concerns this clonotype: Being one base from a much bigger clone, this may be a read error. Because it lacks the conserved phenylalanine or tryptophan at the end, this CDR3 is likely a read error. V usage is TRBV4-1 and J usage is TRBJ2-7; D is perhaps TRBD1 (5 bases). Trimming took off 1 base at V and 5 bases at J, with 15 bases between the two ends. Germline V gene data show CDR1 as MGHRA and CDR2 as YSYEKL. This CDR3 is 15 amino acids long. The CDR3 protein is CASSQGRASLNEQYL. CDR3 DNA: TGCGCCAGCAGCCAAGGCAGGGCGTCTCTCAACGAGCAGTACTTA.

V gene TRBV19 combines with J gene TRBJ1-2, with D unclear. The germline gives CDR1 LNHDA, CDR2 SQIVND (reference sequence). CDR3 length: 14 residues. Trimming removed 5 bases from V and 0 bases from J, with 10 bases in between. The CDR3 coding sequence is TGTGCCAGTAGTGCCCGGGCAACTAACTATGGCTACACCTTC. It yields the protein CASSARATNYGYTF.

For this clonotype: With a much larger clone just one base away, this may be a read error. The CDR3 is CASSVDGSSYEQYF. The CDR3 DNA sequence: TGTGCCAGCAGCGTAGACGGGAGCTCCTACGAGCAGTACTTC. The gene calls are TRBV9 and TRBJ2-7, with a possible D match to TRBD2 (6 bases). V dropped 0 bases and J dropped 0 bases, with 7 bases sitting between them. The CDR3 runs to 14 residues. From germline, CDR1 is SGDLS and CDR2 YYNGEE.

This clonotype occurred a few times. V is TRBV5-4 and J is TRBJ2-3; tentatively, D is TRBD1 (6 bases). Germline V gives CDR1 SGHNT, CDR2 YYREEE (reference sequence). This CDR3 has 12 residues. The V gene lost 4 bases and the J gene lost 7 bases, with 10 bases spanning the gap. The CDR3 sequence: CASSLQGYTQYF. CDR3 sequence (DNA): TGTGCCAGCAGCCTACAGGGCTATACGCAGTATTTT.

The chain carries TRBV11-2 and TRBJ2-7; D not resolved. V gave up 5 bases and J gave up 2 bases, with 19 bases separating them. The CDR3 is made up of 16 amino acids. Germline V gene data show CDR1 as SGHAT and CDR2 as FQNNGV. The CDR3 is CASSAPLPRGPYEQYF. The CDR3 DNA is TGTGCCAGCAGCGCTCCCCTTCCGAGAGGCCCCTACGAGCAGTACTTC.

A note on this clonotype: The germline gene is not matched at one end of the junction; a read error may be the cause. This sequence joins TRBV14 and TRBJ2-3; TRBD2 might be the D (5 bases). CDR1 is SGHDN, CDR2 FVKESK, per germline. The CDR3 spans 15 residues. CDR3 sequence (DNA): TGTGCCAACAGCCAAGATGTATCGGGAAAAGATACGCAGTATTTT. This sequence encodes CANSQDVSGKDTQYF.

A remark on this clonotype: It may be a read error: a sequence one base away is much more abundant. CDR3: CASIQDEGGKTF. The CDR3 coding sequence is TGTGCCAGCATCCAAGATGAAGGGGGCAAGACCTTC. The chain has TRBV4-2 and TRBJ1-2, with TRBD1 matching over 7 bases. Germline V gene sequence: CDR1 LGHNA, CDR2 YNFKEQ. The CDR3 is 12 amino acids.

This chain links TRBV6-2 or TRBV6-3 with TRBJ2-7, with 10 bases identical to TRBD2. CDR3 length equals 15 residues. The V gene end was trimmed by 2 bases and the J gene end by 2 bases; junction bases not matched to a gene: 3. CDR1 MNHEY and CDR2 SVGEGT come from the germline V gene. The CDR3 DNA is TGTGCCAGCAGTTACGGGCTAGCGGGGGCCTACGAGCAGTACTTC. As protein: CASSYGLAGAYEQYF.

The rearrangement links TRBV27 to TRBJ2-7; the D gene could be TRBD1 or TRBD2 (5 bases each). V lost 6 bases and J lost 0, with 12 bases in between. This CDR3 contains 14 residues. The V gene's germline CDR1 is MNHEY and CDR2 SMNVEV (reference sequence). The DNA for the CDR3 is TGTGCCAGCAGCGGGGCCGAGGTCTCCTACGAGCAGTACTTC. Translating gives CASSGAEVSYEQYF.

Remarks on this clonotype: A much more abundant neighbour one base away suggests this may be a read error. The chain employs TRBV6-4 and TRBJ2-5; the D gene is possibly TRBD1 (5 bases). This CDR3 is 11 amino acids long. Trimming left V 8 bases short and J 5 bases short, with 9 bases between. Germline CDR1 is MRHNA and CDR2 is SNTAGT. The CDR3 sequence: CASQGLETQYF. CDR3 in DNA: TGTGCCAGCCAGGGTTTGGAGACCCAGTACTTC.

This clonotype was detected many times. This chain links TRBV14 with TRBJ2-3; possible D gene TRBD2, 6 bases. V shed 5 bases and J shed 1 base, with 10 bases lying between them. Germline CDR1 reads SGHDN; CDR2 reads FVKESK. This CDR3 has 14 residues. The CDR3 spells CASSSGLRTDTQYF. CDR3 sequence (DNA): TGTGCCAGCAGCTCGGGACTCCGCACAGATACGCAGTATTTT.

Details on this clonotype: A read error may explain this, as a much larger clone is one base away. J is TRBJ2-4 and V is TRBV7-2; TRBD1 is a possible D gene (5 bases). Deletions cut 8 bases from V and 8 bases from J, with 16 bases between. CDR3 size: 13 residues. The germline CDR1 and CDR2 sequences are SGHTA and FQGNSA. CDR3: CASQWTWTDIQYF. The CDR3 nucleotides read TGTGCCAGCCAATGGACATGGACGGACATTCAGTACTTC.

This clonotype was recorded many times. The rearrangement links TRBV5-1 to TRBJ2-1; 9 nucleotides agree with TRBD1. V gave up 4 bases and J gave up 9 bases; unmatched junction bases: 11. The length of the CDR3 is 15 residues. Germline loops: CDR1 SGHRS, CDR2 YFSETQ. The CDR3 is CASSARDRVAGEQFF. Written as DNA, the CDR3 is TGCGCCAGCAGCGCCCGGGACAGGGTTGCGGGTGAGCAGTTCTTC.

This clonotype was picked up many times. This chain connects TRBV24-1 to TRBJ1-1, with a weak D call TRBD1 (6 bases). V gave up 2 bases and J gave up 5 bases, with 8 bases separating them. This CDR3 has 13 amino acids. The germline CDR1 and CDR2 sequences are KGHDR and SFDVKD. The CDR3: CATSDWRGTEAFF. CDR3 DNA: TGTGCCACCAGTGATTGGAGGGGGACTGAAGCTTTCTTT.

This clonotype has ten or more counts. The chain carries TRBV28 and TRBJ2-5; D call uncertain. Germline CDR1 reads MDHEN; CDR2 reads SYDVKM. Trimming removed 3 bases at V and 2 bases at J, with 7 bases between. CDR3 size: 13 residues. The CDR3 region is CASSLTTQETQYF. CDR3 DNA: TGTGCCAGCAGTTTGACAACTCAAGAGACCCAGTACTTC.

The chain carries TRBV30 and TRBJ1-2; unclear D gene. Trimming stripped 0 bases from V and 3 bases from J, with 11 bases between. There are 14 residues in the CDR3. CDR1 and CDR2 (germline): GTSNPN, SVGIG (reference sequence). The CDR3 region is CAWSVGKGDYGYTF. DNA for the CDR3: TGTGCCTGGAGTGTGGGAAAGGGAGACTATGGCTACACCTTC.

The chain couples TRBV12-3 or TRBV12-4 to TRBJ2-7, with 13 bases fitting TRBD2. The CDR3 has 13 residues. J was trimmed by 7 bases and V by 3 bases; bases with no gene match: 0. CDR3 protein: CASSLGLAGEQYF. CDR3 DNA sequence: TGTGCCAGCAGTTTGGGACTAGCGGGGGAGCAGTACTTC.